The rows below give T cell receptor beta chains drawn from one sample of a study of control samples from healthy donors and cancer patients. TCRdb's table, derived via immunoSEQ multiplex PCR, lists solely in-frame clones and lacks some. The table includes some 250,000 clones, over 70% detected once. Sequencing was carried out using PBMCs. The receptors were sampled from a woman in her fifties or sixties with lung cancer. Both conserved end residues are part of each CDR3. The D gene is left open where the match is weak. Only some rows state a clone size, as once, few, many or a class for expanded clones.

CDR3: CASSVAGGPLHF
DNA: TGTGCCAGCAGCGTAGCCGGCGGACCCCTCCACTTT
J: TRBJ1-6
D: .
size: .
length: 12
V: TRBV9

CDR3: CASSQGRSREQYF
DNA: TGTGCCAGCTCACAAGGCAGGTCGAGGGAGCAGTACTTC
J: TRBJ2-7
D: .
size: .
length: 13
V: TRBV18

CDR3: CASSLAAGNTEAFF
DNA: TGTGCCAGCAGCTTAGCGGCAGGGAACACTGAAGCTTTCTTT
J: TRBJ1-1
D: .
size: .
length: 14
V: TRBV7-2

CDR3: CASTQNYEQYF
DNA: TGTGCCAGCACACAGAACTACGAGCAGTACTTC
J: TRBJ2-7
D: .
size: .
length: 11
V: TRBV2

CDR3: CASSLGLGSPQETQYF
DNA: TGTGCCAGCAGCTTAGGATTGGGGTCCCCGCAAGAGACCCAGTACTTC
J: TRBJ2-5
D: .
size: few
length: 16
V: TRBV11-3

CDR3: CASSPEWGAGGGYTF
DNA: TGTGCCAGCAGTCCCGAGTGGGGGGCGGGAGGTGGCTACACCTTC
J: TRBJ1-2
D: .
size: .
length: 15
V: TRBV2

CDR3: CASSNIQGDFGEKLFF
DNA: TGTGCCAGCAGCAATATCCAGGGTGATTTTGGTGAAAAACTGTTTTTT
J: TRBJ1-4
D: .
size: few
length: 16
V: TRBV27

CDR3: CASPKDCEKLFF
DNA: TGTGCCAGTCCGAAGGACTGTGAAAAACTGTTTTTT
J: TRBJ1-4
D: .
size: .
length: 12
V: TRBV19

CDR3: CASTGTSGPEQYF
DNA: TGTGCCAGCACTGGGACTAGCGGTCCCGAGCAGTACTTC
J: TRBJ2-7
D: TRBD2
size: .
length: 13
V: TRBV6-5

CDR3: CASSLEQTFQETQYF
DNA: TGTGCCAGCAGCTTGGAACAGACTTTCCAAGAGACCCAGTACTTC
J: TRBJ2-5
D: .
size: .
length: 15
V: TRBV5-6

CDR3: CASSHLQGAYGYTF
DNA: TGTGCCAGCAGCCACTTACAGGGGGCCTATGGCTACACCTTC
J: TRBJ1-2
D: TRBD1
size: .
length: 14
V: TRBV5-4

CDR3: CASSSSGVIDTQYF
DNA: TGTGCCAGCAGCTCGAGCGGGGTTATAGATACGCAGTATTTT
J: TRBJ2-3
D: TRBD2
size: .
length: 14
V: TRBV11-1

CDR3: CASSQSRALEGYTF
DNA: TGTGCCAGCAGCCAATCCCGGGCGCTCGAGGGCTACACCTTC
J: TRBJ1-2
D: .
size: once
length: 14
V: TRBV16

CDR3: CASSPGGTDQIRTGELFF
DNA: TGCGCCAGCAGCCCTGGTGGGACAGATCAGATCCGCACCGGGGAGCTGTTTTTT
J: TRBJ2-2
D: TRBD1
size: .
length: 18
V: TRBV5-1

CDR3: CASSVDRREAGELFF
DNA: TGTGCCAGCAGCGTAGACAGGAGGGAGGCCGGGGAGCTGTTTTTT
J: TRBJ2-2
D: .
size: .
length: 15
V: TRBV9